One and the same sample provided the 5 T cell receptor beta chains below, sequenced in a study of tumor-infiltrating lymphocytes in primary liver carcinoma. Unsorted whole blood supplied the RNA, and germline DNA was extracted too. Making TCR beta cDNA involved approximately 510 ng total RNA and a constant-region primer. ARM-PCR, slightly modified, supplied the TCR beta libraries through three nested multiplex PCR rounds. Each of the first two PCR rounds ran approximately 9 cycles with TRBV1-TRBV30 forward and C-beta reverse primers. TCRdb itself ran the multiplex PCR reads through MiXCR, one entry per CDR3 protein. This table has 320,000 or so distinct CDR3 sequences, less than 75% appearing once. Source material: peripheral blood. The receptor source for this set is a man aged 35-49 years with primary liver carcinoma and hepatitis B virus infection.

Regarding this clonotype: It is likely a read error, because the conserved phenylalanine at the end of the CDR3 is missing. V usage is TRBV4-3 and J usage is TRBJ2-2, with 7 bases that match TRBD2. CDR1 and CDR2 (germline): LGHNA, YSLEER. CDR3 length equals 15 residues. The CDR3 DNA is TGCGCCAGCAACCAAGATCGGGGGGACACCGGGGAGCTGTTTTAT. Residues: CASNQDRGDTGELFY.

This clonotype occurred once. This may come from a read error, since a much larger clone is one base off. The rearrangement uses TRBV10-3 and TRBJ2-5, with D maybe TRBD1 (5 bases). The germline V gene encodes CDR1 ENHRY and CDR2 SYGVKD. This CDR3 has 14 amino acids. CDR3 DNA sequence: TGTGCCATCAGTGATTTATCAGGGCAAGAGACCCAGCACTTC. It specifies CAISDLSGQETQHF.

To note about this clonotype: A read error may be the cause here, since a much bigger clone is one base away. J is TRBJ1-5 and V is TRBV6-6; no clear D gene. From germline, CDR1 is MNHNY and CDR2 SVGAGI (reference sequence). The V end was cut by 0 bases, the J end by 6 bases, with 9 bases between. This CDR3 contains 14 residues. The CDR3 sequence is CASSYSWVVQPQHF. The CDR3 DNA is TGTGCCAGCAGTTACTCCTGGGTGGTTCAGCCCCAGCATTTT.

As concerns this clonotype: A read error is possible here, since a much larger clone lies one base away. This chain connects TRBV6-5 to TRBJ1-2; possible D gene TRBD1, 6 bases. The V and J ends lost 6 bases and 10 bases respectively, with 15 bases between them. The CDR3 sequence is 12 residues long. Germline-derived CDR1 and CDR2 are MNHEY and SVGAGI. CDR3 nucleotide sequence: TGTGCCAGCAGAAAAGGGACACTCGACTACACCTTC. Translated: CASRKGTLDYTF.

As regards this clonotype: A much larger clone differs from this one at a single base, so this may be a read error. The chain links TRBV4-1 to TRBJ2-1; D is perhaps TRBD2 (6 bases). The CDR3 covers 15 residues. V was trimmed by 1 base and J by 5 bases, leaving 12 bases between them. Germline values: CDR1 MGHRA, CDR2 YSYEKL. CDR3 DNA sequence: TGCGCCAGCAGCCAAGTTACCGGGGGACACAATGAGCAGTTCTTC. Protein sequence: CASSQVTGGHNEQFF.